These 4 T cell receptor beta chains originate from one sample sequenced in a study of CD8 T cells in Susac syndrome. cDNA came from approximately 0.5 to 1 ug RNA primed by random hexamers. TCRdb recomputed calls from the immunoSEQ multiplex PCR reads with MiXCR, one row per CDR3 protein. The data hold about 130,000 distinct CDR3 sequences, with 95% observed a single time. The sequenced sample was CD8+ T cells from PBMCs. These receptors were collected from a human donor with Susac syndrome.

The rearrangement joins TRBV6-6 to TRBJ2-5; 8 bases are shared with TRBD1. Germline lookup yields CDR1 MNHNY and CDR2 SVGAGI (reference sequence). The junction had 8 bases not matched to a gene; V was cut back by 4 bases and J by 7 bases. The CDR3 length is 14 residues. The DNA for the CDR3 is TGTGCCAGCAGTTCCTCAGGGGGCCTAGGGACCCAGTACTTC. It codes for CASSSSGGLGTQYF.

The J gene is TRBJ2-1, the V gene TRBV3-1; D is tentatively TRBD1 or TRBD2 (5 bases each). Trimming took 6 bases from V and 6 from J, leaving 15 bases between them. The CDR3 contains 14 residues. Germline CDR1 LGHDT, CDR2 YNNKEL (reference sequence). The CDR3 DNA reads TGTGCCAGCAGGGACGGTTGGGGGTTCAATGAGCAGTTCTTC. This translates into CASRDGWGFNEQFF.

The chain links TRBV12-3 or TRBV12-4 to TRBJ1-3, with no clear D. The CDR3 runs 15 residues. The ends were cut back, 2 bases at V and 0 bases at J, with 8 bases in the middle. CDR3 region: CASSLLQLSGNTIYF. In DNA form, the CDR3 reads TGTGCCAGCAGTTTACTGCAGCTCTCTGGAAACACCATATATTTT.

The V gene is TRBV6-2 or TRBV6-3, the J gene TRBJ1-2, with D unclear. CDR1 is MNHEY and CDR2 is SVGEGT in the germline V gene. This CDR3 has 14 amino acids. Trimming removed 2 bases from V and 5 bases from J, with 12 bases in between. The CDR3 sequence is CASSYRMDTYGYTF. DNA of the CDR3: TGTGCCAGCAGTTACAGGATGGATACATATGGCTACACCTTC.